The clone carrying this T cell receptor (beta chain) turned up a few times. Its specificity is unknown. These data come from a study of OX40 agonist ivuxolimab in advanced cancers. In the study overall: Dosing consisted of intravenous ivuxolimab at 0.01 to 10 mg/kg every 2 weeks. Study-wide points: The study observed clonal expansion of CD4+ and CD8+ blood T cells by week 6 at 0.1 to 3.0 mg/kg.

V was clipped by 8 bases and J by 9 bases, with 8 bases between them. The CDR3 covers 10 residues. Per the germline V gene, CDR1 is ENHRY and CDR2 is SYGVKD. The repertoire was sequenced with immunoSEQ multiplex PCR; TCRdb's copy has only in-frame clones and lacks some. The data show about 15,000 clones, with approximately 90% seen just once and 5.5% to 8% held by the top ten. The clonotype originates from an adult with an advanced solid tumor such as melanoma, head and neck, liver or kidney cancer. This material consisted of CD4+ or CD8+ T cells sorted from blood, taken in a trial of the OX40 agonist ivuxolimab. The chain combines TRBV10-3 with TRBJ2-1; TRBD1 is a possible D gene (6 bases). Written as DNA, the CDR3 is TGTGCCATCGGGGGCGCTGAGCAGTTCTTC. Its protein is CAIGGAEQFF.